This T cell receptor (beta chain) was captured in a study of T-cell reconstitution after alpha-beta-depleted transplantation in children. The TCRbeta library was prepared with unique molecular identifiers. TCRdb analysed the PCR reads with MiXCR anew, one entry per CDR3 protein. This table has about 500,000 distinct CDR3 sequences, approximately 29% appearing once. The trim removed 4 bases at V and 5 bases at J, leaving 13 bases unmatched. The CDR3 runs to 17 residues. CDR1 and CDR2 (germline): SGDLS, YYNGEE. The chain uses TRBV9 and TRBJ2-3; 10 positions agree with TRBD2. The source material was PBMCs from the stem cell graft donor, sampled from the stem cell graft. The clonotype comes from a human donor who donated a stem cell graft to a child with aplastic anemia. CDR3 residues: CASSPGVQREGQDTQYF. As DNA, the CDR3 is TGTGCCAGCAGCCCAGGGGTCCAGCGGGAGGGCCAAGATACGCAGTATTTT.